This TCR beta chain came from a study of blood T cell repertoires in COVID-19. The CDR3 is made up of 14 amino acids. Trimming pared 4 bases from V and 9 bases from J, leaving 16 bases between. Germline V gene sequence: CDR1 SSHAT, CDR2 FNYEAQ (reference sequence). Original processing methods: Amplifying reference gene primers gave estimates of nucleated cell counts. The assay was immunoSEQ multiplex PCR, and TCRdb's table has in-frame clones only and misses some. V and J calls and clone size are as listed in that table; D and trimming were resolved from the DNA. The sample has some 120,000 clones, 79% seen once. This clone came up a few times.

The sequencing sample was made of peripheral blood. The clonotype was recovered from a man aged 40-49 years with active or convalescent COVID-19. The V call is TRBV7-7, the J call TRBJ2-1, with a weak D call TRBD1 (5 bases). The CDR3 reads CASSSKQGDGEQFF. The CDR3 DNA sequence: TGTGCCAGCAGCTCGAAGCAAGGGGATGGTGAGCAGTTCTTC.